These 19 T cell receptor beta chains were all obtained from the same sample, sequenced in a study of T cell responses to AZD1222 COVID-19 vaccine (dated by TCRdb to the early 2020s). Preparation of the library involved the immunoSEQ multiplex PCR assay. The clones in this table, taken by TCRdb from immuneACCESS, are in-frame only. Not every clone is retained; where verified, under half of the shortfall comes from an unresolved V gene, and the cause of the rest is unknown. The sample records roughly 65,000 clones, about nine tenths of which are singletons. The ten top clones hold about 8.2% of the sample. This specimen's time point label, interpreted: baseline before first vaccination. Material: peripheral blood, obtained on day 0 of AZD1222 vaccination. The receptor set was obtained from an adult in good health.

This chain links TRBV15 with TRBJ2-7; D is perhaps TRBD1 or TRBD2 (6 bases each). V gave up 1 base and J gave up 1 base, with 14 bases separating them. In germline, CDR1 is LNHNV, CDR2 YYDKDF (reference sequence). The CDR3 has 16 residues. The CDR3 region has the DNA TGTGCCACCAGCAGAGGTAGGGCGGGGACATCCTACGAGCAGTACTTC. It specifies CATSRGRAGTSYEQYF.

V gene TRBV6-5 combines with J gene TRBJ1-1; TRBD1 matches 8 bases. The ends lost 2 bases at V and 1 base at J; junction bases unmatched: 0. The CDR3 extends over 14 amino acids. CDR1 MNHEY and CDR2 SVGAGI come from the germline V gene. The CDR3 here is CASSYGQGNTEAFF. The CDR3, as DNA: TGTGCCAGCAGTTACGGACAGGGGAACACTGAAGCTTTCTTT.

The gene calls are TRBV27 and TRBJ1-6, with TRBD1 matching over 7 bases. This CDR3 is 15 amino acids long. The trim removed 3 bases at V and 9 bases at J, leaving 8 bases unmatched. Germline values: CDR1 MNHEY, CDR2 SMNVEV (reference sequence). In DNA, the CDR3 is TGTGCCAGCAGTTTTGGAGGGGGCAGTGGTTCACCCCTCCACTTT. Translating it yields CASSFGGGSGSPLHF.

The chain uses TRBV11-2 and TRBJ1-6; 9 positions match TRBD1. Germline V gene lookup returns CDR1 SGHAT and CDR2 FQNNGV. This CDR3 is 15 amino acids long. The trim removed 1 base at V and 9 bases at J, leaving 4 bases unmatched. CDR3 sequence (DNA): TGTGCCAGCAGCTTAGCGGGACAGGGAACTTCACCCCTCCACTTT. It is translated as CASSLAGQGTSPLHF.

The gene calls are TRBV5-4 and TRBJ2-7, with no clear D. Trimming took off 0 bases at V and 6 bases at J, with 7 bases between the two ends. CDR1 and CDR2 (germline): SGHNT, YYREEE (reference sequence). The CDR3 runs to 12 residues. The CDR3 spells CASSLELGEQYF. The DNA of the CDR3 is TGTGCCAGCAGCTTGGAACTCGGCGAGCAGTACTTC.

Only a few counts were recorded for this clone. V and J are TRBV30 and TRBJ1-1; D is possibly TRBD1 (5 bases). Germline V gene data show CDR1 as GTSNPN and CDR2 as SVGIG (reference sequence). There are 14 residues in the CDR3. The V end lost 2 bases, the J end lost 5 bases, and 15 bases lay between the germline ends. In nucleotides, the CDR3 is TGTGCCTGGAGTACCCTGGTGGGGGGTACTGAAGCTTTCTTT. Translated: CAWSTLVGGTEAFF.

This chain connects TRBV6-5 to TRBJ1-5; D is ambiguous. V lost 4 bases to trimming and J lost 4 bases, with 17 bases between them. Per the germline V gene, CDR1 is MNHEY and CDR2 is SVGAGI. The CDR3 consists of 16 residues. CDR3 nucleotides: TGTGCCAGCAGTTCCTCCAAGGGTTATGCGAATCAGCCCCAGCATTTT. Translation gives CASSSSKGYANQPQHF.

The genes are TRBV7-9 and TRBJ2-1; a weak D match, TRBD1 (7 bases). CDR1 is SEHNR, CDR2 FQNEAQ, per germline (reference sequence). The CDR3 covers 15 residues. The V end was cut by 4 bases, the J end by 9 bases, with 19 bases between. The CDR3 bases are TGTGCCAGCAGCTCCCGGAGGGGGCAGGGGACTGAGCAGTTCTTC. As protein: CASSSRRGQGTEQFF.

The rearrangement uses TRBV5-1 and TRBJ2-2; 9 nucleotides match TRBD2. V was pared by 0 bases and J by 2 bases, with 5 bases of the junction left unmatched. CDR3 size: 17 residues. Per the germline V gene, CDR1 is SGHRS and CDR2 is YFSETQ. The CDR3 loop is CASSLVLGLANTGELFF. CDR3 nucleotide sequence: TGCGCCAGCAGCTTGGTTTTGGGACTAGCAAACACCGGGGAGCTGTTTTTT.

CDR3 amino acids: CASSQTGNYGYTF. CDR3 bases: TGCGCCAGCAGCCAGACAGGGAACTATGGCTACACCTTC. J is TRBJ1-2 and V is TRBV5-1, with TRBD1 matching over 7 bases. V lost 4 bases and J lost 2; bases outside the gene matches: 2. Germline CDR1 and CDR2: SGHRS and YFSETQ. This CDR3 has 13 residues.

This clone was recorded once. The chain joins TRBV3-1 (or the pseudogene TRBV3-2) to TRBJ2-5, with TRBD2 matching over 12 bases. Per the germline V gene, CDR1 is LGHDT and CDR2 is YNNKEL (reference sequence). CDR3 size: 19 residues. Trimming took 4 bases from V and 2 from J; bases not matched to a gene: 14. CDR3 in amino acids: CASSLNKNQLAGGQETQYF. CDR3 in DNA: TGTGCCAGCAGCCTTAACAAGAACCAACTAGCGGGAGGACAAGAGACCCAGTACTTC.

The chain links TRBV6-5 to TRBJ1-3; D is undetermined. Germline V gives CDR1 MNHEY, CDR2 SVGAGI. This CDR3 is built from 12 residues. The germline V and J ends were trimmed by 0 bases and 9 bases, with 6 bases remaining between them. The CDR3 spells CASSYSDATIYF. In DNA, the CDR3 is TGTGCCAGCAGTTACTCAGATGCCACCATATATTTT.

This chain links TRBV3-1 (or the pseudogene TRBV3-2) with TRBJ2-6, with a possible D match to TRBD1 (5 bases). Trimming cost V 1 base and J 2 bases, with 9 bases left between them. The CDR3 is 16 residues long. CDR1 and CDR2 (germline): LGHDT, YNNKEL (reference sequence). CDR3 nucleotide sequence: TGTGCCAGCAGCCAAGGGCCAGGGACTGGGGCCAACGTCCTGACTTTC. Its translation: CASSQGPGTGANVLTF.

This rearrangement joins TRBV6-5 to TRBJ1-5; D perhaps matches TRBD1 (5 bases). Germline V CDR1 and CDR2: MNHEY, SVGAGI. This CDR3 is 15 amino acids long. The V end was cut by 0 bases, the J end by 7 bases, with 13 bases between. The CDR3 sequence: CASSYSGGLDQPQHF. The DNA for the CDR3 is TGTGCCAGCAGTTACTCGGGGGGTCTCGACCAGCCCCAGCATTTT.

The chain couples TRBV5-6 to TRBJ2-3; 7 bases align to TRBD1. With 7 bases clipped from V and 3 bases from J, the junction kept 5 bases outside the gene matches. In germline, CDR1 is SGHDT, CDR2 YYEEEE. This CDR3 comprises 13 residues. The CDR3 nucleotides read TGTGCCAGCGCGACAGGGTGGACAGATACGCAGTATTTT. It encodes CASATGWTDTQYF.

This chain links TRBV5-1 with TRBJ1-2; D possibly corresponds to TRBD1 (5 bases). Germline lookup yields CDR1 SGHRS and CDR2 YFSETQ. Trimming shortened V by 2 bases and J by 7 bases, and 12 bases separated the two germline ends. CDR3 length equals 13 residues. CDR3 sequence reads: CASSLQGAPGYTF. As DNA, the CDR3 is TGCGCCAGCAGCTTACAAGGGGCGCCTGGCTACACCTTC.

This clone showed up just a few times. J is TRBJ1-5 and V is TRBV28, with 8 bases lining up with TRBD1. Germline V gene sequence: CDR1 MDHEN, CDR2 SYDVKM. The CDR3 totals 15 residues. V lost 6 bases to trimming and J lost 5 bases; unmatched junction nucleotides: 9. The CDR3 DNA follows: TGTGCCAGCAGCTCAAGCGGGACAGGATATCAGCCCCAGCATTTT. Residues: CASSSSGTGYQPQHF.

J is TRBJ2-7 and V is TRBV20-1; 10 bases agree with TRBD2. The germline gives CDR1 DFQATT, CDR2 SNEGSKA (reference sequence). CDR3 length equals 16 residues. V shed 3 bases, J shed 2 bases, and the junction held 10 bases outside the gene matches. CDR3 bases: TGCAGTGCTAGTTCCTCCGGCAGCGGGAGGGCCTACGAGCAGTACTTC. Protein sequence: CSASSSGSGRAYEQYF.

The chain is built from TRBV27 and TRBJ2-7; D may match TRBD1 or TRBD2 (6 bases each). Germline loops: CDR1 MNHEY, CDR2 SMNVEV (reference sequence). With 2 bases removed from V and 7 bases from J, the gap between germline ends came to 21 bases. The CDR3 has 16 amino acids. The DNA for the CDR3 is TGTGCCAGCAGTTTAGGCCCGACAGGAGGGGTTTGGGAGCAGTACTTC. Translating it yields CASSLGPTGGVWEQYF.